The next 23 T cell receptor beta chains were all read from a single sample in a study of T cell clonotyping in hematopoietic cell transplantation. TCRdb's table, derived via immunoSEQ multiplex PCR, lists solely in-frame clones and lacks some. This table holds about 9,600 clones, roughly 79% found once. Sequencing was performed on PBMCs, taken 30 days after allogeneic stem cell transplant. The receptors originated from a female patient in her thirties or forties who had an allogeneic stem cell transplant from a related donor, so T cells may come from the graft donor. Some clones in this sample may be carry-over from other donors' samples.

The J gene is TRBJ2-3, the V gene TRBV30; D gene unclear. The CDR3 runs to 11 residues. Germline assignment: CDR1 GTSNPN and CDR2 SVGIG (reference sequence). Deletions cut 3 bases from V and 7 bases from J, with 8 bases between. CDR3 sequence: CAWSPQNTQYF. The CDR3 coding sequence is TGTGCCTGGAGCCCCCAAAATACGCAGTATTTT.

V is TRBV4-2 and J is TRBJ1-1; 12 bases agree with TRBD1. Trimming cost V 0 bases and J 5 bases; bases outside gene matches: 13. In germline, CDR1 is LGHNA, CDR2 YNFKEQ. The CDR3 length is 19 residues. This CDR3 is CASSQEGGGQGARWTEAFF. DNA for the CDR3: TGTGCCAGCAGCCAAGAAGGTGGGGGACAGGGGGCGCGGTGGACTGAAGCTTTCTTT.

V and J are TRBV11-2 and TRBJ1-2, with D perhaps TRBD1 (6 bases). The germline V gene encodes CDR1 SGHAT and CDR2 FQNNGV. The CDR3 totals 16 residues. The germline V and J ends were trimmed by 2 bases and 2 bases, with 15 bases remaining between them. The CDR3 nucleotides read TGTGCCAGCAGCTTAATCCGGGGGGCTTTCAACTATGGCTACACCTTC. Translating it yields CASSLIRGAFNYGYTF.

This rearrangement joins TRBV27 to TRBJ1-2, with TRBD1 matching 9 bases. The CDR3 is 14 amino acids. From germline, CDR1 is MNHEY and CDR2 SMNVEV (reference sequence). V lost 4 bases to trimming and J lost 7 bases; unmatched junction nucleotides: 7. CDR3 protein: CASSSTTGGAGYTF. CDR3 nucleotide sequence: TGTGCCAGCAGTTCCACGACAGGGGGGGCTGGCTACACCTTC.

The V call is TRBV18, the J call TRBJ1-1; D is possibly TRBD1 (5 bases). The CDR3 spans 15 residues. V gave up 2 bases and J gave up 11 bases, with 21 bases separating them. Germline V gives CDR1 KGHSH, CDR2 LQKENI. The CDR3 here is CASSPIGRAGTGAFF. CDR3 DNA sequence: TGTGCCAGCTCACCAATCGGCAGGGCCGGGACGGGCGCTTTCTTT.

J is TRBJ2-6 and V is TRBV30; no clear D. The V end lost 1 base, the J end lost 2 bases, and 6 bases lay between the germline ends. The CDR3 totals 14 residues. The germline V gene encodes CDR1 GTSNPN and CDR2 SVGIG (reference sequence). CDR3 coding DNA: TGTGCCTGGAGTGATTTTGCTGGGGCCAACGTCCTGACTTTC. Protein product: CAWSDFAGANVLTF.

This rearrangement joins TRBV19 to TRBJ2-1, with TRBD2 matching 7 bases. The CDR3 totals 15 residues. Per the germline V gene, CDR1 is LNHDA and CDR2 is SQIVND (reference sequence). V dropped 5 bases and J dropped 5; count of bases not matched to a gene: 9. The CDR3 here is CASSPRGLADNEQFF. The CDR3 nucleotides read TGTGCCAGTAGTCCCCGTGGTCTAGCGGACAATGAGCAGTTCTTC.

The chain is built from TRBV7-9 and TRBJ1-1; D is ambiguous. The V end lost 4 bases, the J end lost 1 base, and 22 bases lay between the germline ends. This CDR3 has 18 residues. CDR1 and CDR2 from the germline V gene are SEHNR and FQNEAQ (reference sequence). CDR3 sequence (DNA): TGTGCCAGCAGCTCATTGGGATGGGTTGATGTTCGGAACACTGAAGCTTTCTTT. It codes for CASSSLGWVDVRNTEAFF.

V gene TRBV20-1 combines with J gene TRBJ1-2; D is uncertain. The V end was cut by 4 bases, the J end by 8 bases, with 5 bases between. There are 9 residues in the CDR3. In germline, CDR1 is DFQATT, CDR2 SNEGSKA (reference sequence). As DNA, the CDR3 is TGCAGTGCTACTAAGGGCTACACCTTC. It encodes CSATKGYTF.

V usage is TRBV10-1 and J usage is TRBJ2-7; D is possibly TRBD1 or TRBD2 (5 bases each). The germline CDR1 and CDR2 sequences are WNHNN and SYGVQD (reference sequence). V was pared by 5 bases and J by 7 bases, with 15 bases between. This CDR3 has 13 residues. The CDR3 bases are TGCGCCAGCAGTCCGAGGGGTGGACGGGAGCAGTACTTC. It codes for CASSPRGGREQYF.

The gene calls are TRBV5-1 and TRBJ2-2; a possible D gene is TRBD2 (6 bases). This CDR3 comprises 15 residues. The V end lost 2 bases, the J end lost 0 bases, and 8 bases lay between the germline ends. Germline lookup yields CDR1 SGHRS and CDR2 YFSETQ. The CDR3 region is CASSFSGANTGELFF. The CDR3 nucleotides read TGCGCCAGCAGCTTCTCGGGGGCGAACACCGGGGAGCTGTTTTTT. The full variable domain, its missing parts supplied by reference TRBV5-1 and TRBJ2-2, is KAGVTQTPRYLIKTRGQQVTLSCSPISGHRSVSWYQQTPGQGLQFLFEYFSETQRNKGNFPGRFSGRQFSNSRSEMNVSTLELGDSALYLCASSFSGANTGELFFGEGSRLTVL.

The chain is built from TRBV30 and TRBJ1-1; 8 bases line up with TRBD1. Unmatched junction bases numbered 17, after V lost 1 base and J lost 1 base. This CDR3 contains 19 residues. Germline CDR1 and CDR2: GTSNPN and SVGIG (reference sequence). The CDR3 nucleotides are TGTGCCTGGAGTGCGATCGCACGGGCCACTCAGGGGGCGAACACTGAAGCTTTCTTT. Its protein product is CAWSAIARATQGANTEAFF.

The chain joins TRBV2 to TRBJ1-2; D call uncertain. V was pared by 5 bases and J by 4 bases, with 11 bases between. The V gene's germline CDR1 is SNHLY and CDR2 FYNNEI. This CDR3 contains 13 residues. The CDR3 is CASSPTRGYGYTF. The CDR3 DNA reads as TGTGCCAGCAGTCCAACCCGGGGCTATGGCTACACCTTC.

The V and J genes are TRBV7-9 and TRBJ2-3, with D perhaps TRBD2 (7 bases). Trimming stripped 5 bases from V and 8 bases from J, with 20 bases between. The CDR3 is made up of 15 amino acids. From germline, CDR1 is SEHNR and CDR2 FQNEAQ (reference sequence). CDR3 loop: CASSPVGGAWSTQYF. CDR3 sequence (DNA): TGTGCCAGCAGCCCCGTGGGGGGGGCTTGGAGTACGCAGTATTTT.

The chain combines TRBV9 with TRBJ2-7, with D possibly being TRBD2 (6 bases). Germline V CDR1 and CDR2: SGDLS, YYNGEE. The CDR3 extends over 13 amino acids. Trimming removed 5 bases at V and 9 bases at J, with 18 bases between. CDR3 loop: CASSRGTAAGQYF. DNA of the CDR3: TGTGCCAGCAGTCGCGGGACGGCGGCTGGGCAGTACTTC.

This sequence joins TRBV30 and TRBJ1-1; TRBD1 might be the D (6 bases). Trimming took off 6 bases at V and 0 bases at J, with 11 bases between the two ends. Germline V CDR1 and CDR2: GTSNPN, SVGIG (reference sequence). CDR3 length: 13 residues. CDR3 nucleotides: TGTGCCTGCCGACCAGGGGTGAACACTGAAGCTTTCTTT. This translates into CACRPGVNTEAFF.

The rearrangement links TRBV30 to TRBJ1-3; possibly TRBD1 for D (6 bases). This CDR3 contains 13 residues. CDR1 GTSNPN and CDR2 SVGIG come from the germline V gene (reference sequence). Trimming took 2 bases from V and 3 from J, leaving 8 bases between them. The CDR3 DNA reads as TGTGCCTGGAGTTTGACAGGTGGAAACACCATATATTTT. This codes for CAWSLTGGNTIYF.

The chain is built from TRBV25-1 and TRBJ2-2; D is possibly TRBD1 (5 bases). Germline V CDR1 and CDR2: MGHDK, SYGVNS. Trimming cost V 6 bases and J 7 bases, with 15 bases left between them. The CDR3 is made up of 14 amino acids. The CDR3 is CASRVRGKVGELFF. The CDR3 DNA sequence: TGTGCCAGCAGAGTTAGGGGAAAAGTCGGGGAGCTGTTTTTT.

This sequence joins TRBV27 and TRBJ2-4, with D tentatively TRBD2 (6 bases). Germline assignment: CDR1 MNHEY and CDR2 SMNVEV (reference sequence). V lost 0 bases, J lost 8 bases, and 14 bases lay in between. The length of the CDR3 is 15 residues. CDR3 DNA: TGTGCCAGCAGTTTATCGCCCCTCGGGGGAGACATTCAGTACTTC. This gives the protein CASSLSPLGGDIQYF.

The V gene is TRBV6-1, the J gene TRBJ2-1, with 7 positions matching TRBD2. Germline-derived CDR1 and CDR2 are MNHNS and SASEGT. With 8 bases clipped from V and 8 bases from J, the junction kept 12 bases outside the gene matches. The CDR3 sequence is 14 residues long. The CDR3 nucleotides are TGTGCCAGCTGTATTTTGGGAGGGCCGTATGAGCAGTTCTTC. Amino acids: CASCILGGPYEQFF.

This clone was recorded a few times. This chain joins TRBV14 and TRBJ2-7; a weak D match, TRBD1 (6 bases). V lost 4 bases and J lost 2, with 15 bases in between. The CDR3 sequence is 15 residues long. Germline CDR1 SGHDN, CDR2 FVKESK. In DNA, the CDR3 is TGTGCCAGCAGCCCTGTTTCGGGGACACCCTACGAGCAGTACTTC. Protein: CASSPVSGTPYEQYF.

There are a few counts of this clone. The chain joins TRBV7-2 to TRBJ2-7, with unresolved D. The V gene lost 1 base and the J gene lost 2 bases, with 6 bases spanning the gap. CDR1 SGHTA and CDR2 FQGNSA come from the germline V gene. The CDR3 is 13 residues long. DNA of the CDR3: TGTGCCAGCAGCTTAGTAGACACCTACGAGCAGTACTTC. It yields the protein CASSLVDTYEQYF.

J is TRBJ1-2 and V is TRBV21-1. TRBV21-1 is a listed pseudogene. This CDR3 has 15 residues. The CDR3 is CASSKWAGLIYGYTF. CDR3 in DNA: TGTGCCAGCAGCAAATGGGCGGGTTTGATCTATGGCTACACCTTC.